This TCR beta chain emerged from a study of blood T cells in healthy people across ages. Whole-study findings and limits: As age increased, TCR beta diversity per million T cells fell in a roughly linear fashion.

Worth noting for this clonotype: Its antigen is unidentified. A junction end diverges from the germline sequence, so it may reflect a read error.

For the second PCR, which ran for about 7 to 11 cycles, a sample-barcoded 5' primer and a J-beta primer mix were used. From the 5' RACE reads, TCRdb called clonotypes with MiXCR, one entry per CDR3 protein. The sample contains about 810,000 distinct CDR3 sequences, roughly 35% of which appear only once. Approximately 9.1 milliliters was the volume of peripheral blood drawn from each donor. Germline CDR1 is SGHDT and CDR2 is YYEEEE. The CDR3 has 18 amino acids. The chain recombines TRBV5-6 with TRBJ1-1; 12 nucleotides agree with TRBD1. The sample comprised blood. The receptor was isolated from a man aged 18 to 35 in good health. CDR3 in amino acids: CACSLPLRDRGLHTEAFF. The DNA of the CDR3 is TGTGCCTGCAGCCTACCACTCCGGGACAGGGGGCTACACACTGAAGCTTTCTTT.